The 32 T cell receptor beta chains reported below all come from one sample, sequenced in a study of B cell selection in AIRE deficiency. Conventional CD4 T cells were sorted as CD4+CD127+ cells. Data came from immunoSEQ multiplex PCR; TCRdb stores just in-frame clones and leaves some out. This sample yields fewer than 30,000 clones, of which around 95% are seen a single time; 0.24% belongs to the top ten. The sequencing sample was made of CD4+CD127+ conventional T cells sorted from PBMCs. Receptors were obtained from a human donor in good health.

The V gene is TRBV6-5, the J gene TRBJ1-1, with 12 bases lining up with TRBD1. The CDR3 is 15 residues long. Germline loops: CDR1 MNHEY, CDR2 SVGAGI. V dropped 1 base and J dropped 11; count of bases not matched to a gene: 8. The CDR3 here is CASSYLGTGGVEAFF. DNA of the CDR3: TGTGCCAGCAGTTACTTAGGGACAGGGGGCGTTGAGGCTTTCTTT.

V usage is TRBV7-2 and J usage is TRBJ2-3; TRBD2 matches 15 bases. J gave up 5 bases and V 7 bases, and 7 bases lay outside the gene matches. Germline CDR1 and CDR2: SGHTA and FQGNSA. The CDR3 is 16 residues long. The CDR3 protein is CASTMGLAGGKDTQYF. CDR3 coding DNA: TGTGCCAGCACCATGGGACTAGCGGGGGGAAAAGATACGCAGTATTTT.

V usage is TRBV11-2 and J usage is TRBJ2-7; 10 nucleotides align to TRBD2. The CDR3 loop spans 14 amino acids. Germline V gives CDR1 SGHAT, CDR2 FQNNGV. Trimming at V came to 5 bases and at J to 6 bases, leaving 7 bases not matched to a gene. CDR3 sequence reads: CASSPLAGALEQYF. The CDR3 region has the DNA TGTGCCAGCAGCCCTCTAGCGGGAGCCCTCGAGCAGTACTTC.

As DNA, the CDR3 is TGCGCCAGCAGCTTGGCAGCTAGCAGCAACACCGGGGAGCTGTTTTTT. It codes for CASSLAASSNTGELFF. This chain uses TRBV5-1 with TRBJ2-2; the D gene is possibly TRBD2 (5 bases). This CDR3 has 16 residues. Per germline, CDR1 SGHRS and CDR2 YFSETQ. V was pared by 0 bases and J by 2 bases, with 11 bases between.

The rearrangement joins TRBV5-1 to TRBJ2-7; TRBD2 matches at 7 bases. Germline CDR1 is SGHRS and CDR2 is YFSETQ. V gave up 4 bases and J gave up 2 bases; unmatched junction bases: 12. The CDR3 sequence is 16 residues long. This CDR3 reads CASSPGGGSGAYEQYF. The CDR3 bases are TGCGCCAGCAGCCCGGGCGGCGGGAGTGGGGCCTACGAGCAGTACTTC.

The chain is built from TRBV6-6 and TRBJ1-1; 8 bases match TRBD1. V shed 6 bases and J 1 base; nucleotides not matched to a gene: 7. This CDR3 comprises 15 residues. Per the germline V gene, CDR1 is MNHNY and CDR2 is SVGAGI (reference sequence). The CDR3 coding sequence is TGTGCCAGCAGGGGAGGGACAGGATCGAACACTGAAGCTTTCTTT. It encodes CASRGGTGSNTEAFF.

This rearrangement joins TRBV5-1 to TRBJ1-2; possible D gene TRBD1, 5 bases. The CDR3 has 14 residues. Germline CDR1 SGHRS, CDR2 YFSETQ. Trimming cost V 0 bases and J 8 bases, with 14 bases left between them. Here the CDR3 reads CASSLGGATQGYTF. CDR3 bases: TGCGCCAGCAGCTTGGGCGGGGCGACACAGGGCTACACCTTC.

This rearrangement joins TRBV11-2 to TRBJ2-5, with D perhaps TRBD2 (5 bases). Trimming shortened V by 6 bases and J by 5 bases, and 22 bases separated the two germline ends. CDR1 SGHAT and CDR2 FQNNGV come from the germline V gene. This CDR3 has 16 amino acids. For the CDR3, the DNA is TGTGCCAGCAGTCCCCGAGGGCGCAAAACAGCGGAGACCCAGTACTTC. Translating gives CASSPRGRKTAETQYF.

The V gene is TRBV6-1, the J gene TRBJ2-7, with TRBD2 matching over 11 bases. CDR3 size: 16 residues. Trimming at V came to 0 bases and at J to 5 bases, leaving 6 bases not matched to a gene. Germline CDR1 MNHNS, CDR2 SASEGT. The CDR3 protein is CASSEAYTSGSHEQYF. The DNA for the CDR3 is TGTGCCAGCAGTGAAGCATATACTAGCGGGAGCCACGAGCAGTACTTC.

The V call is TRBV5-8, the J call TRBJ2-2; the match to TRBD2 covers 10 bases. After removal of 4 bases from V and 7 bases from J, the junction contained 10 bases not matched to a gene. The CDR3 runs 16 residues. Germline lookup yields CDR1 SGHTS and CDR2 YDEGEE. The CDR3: CASSPLGAGGDGELFF. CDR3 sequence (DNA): TGTGCCAGCAGCCCGCTCGGAGCGGGGGGGGACGGGGAGCTGTTTTTT.

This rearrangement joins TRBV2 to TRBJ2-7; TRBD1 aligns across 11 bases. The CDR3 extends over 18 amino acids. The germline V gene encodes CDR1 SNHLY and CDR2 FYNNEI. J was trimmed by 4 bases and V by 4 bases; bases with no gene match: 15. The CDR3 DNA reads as TGTGCCAGCAGTGCGGGACAGGGGGTCCTAGAAATGGGGTACGAGCAGTACTTC. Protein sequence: CASSAGQGVLEMGYEQYF.

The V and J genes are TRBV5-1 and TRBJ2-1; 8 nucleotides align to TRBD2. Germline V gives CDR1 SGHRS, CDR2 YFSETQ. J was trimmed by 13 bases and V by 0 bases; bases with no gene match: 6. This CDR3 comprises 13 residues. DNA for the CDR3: TGCGCCAGCAGCTTGGAAAGCGGGAGTGATCAGTTCTTC. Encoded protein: CASSLESGSDQFF.

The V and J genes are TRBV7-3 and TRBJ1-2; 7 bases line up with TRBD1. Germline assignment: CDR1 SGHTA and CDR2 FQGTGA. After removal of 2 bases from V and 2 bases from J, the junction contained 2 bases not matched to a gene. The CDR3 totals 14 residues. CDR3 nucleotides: TGTGCCAGCAGCTTATCGGACAGGAACTATGGCTACACCTTC. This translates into CASSLSDRNYGYTF.

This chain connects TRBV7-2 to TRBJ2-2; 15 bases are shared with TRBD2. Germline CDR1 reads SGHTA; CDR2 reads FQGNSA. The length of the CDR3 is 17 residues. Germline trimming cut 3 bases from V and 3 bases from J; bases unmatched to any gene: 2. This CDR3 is CASSFGLAGGYTGELFF. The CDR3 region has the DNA TGTGCCAGCAGCTTCGGACTAGCGGGGGGGTACACCGGGGAGCTGTTTTTT.

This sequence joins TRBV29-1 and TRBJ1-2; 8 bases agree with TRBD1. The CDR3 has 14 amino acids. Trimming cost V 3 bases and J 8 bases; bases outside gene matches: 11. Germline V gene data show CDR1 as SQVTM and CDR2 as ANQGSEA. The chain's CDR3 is CSVDADRGFWGYTF. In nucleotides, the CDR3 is TGCAGCGTTGACGCCGACAGGGGATTTTGGGGCTACACCTTC.

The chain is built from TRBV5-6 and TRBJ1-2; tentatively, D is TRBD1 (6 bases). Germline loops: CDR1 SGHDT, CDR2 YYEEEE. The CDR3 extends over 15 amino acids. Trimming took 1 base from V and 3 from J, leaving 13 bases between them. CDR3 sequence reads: CASSLKQGGDYGYTF. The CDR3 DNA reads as TGTGCCAGCAGCTTGAAACAGGGTGGGGACTATGGCTACACCTTC.

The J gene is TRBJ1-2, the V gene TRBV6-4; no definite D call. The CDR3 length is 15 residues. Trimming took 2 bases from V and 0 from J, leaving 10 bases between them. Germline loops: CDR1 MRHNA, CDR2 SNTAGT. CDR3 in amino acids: CASSDNPGANYGYTF. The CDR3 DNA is TGTGCCAGCAGTGACAACCCGGGCGCTAACTATGGCTACACCTTC.

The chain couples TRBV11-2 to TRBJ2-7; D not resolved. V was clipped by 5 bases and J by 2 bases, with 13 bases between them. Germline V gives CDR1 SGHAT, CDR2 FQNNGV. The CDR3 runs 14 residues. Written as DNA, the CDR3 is TGTGCCAGCAGCCCGTCCCGGCAGACCTACGAGCAGTACTTC. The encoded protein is CASSPSRQTYEQYF.

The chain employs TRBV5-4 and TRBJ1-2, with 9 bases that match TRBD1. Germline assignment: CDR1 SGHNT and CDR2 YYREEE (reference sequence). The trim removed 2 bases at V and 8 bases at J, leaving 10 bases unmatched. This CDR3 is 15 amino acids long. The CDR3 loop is CASSFPGQGLGGYTF. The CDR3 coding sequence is TGTGCCAGCAGCTTCCCGGGACAGGGTTTGGGCGGCTACACCTTC.

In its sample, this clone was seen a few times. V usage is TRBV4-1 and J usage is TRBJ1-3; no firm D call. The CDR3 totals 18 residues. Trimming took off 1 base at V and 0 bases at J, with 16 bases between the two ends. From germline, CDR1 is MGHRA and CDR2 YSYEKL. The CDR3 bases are TGCGCCAGCAGCCAAGTTGACATGGGGTTCCTCTCTGGAAACACCATATATTTT. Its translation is CASSQVDMGFLSGNTIYF.

CDR3 nucleotides: TGCGCCAGCAGTGGACAGCAGAACACTGAAGCTTTCTTT. Its protein product is CASSGQQNTEAFF. The genes are TRBV10-1 and TRBJ1-1; D is possibly TRBD1 (5 bases). Trimming removed 4 bases at V and 1 base at J, with 7 bases between. This CDR3 region has 13 residues. Germline V lookup: CDR1 WNHNN, CDR2 SYGVQD (reference sequence).

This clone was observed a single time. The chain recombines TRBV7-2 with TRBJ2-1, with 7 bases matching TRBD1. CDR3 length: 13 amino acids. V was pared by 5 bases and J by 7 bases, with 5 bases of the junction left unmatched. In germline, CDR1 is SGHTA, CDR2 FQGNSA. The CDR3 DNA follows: TGTGCCAGCAGCCCGAACAGGGGTAATGAGCAGTTCTTC. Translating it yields CASSPNRGNEQFF.

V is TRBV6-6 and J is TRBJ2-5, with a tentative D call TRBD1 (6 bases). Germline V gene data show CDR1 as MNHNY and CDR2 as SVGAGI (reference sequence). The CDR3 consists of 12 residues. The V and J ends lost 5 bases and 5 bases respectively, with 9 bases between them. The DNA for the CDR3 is TGTGCCAGCAGTCCCCAGGGGGAGACCCAGTACTTC. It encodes CASSPQGETQYF.

The CDR3 loop is CASRFRQGDTGELFF. The CDR3 coding sequence is TGCGCCAGCAGGTTTCGCCAGGGAGACACCGGGGAGCTGTTTTTT. This chain uses TRBV5-1 with TRBJ2-2; D might be TRBD1 or TRBD2, each matching 5 bases. CDR1 is SGHRS, CDR2 YFSETQ, per germline. This CDR3 has 15 amino acids. The V end was cut by 5 bases, the J end by 3 bases, with 14 bases between.

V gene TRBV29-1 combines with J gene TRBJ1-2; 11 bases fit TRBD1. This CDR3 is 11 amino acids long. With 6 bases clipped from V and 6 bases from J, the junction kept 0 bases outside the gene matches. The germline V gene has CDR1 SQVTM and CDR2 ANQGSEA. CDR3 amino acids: CSVGQGDGYTF. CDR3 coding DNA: TGCAGCGTGGGACAGGGGGATGGCTACACCTTC. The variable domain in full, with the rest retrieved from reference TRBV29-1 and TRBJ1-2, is SAVISQKPSRDICQRGTSLTIQCQVDSQVTMMFWYRQQPGQSLTLIATANQGSEATYESGFVIDKFPISRPNLTFSTLTVSNMSPEDSSIYLCSVGQGDGYTFGSGTRLTVV.

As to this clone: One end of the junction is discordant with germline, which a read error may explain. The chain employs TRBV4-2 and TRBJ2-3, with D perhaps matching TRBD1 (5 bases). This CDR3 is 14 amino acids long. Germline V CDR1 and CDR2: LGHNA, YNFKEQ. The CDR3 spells CASSQDDSKDTQYF. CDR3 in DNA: TGTGCCAGCAGCCAAGATGACAGCAAAGATACGCAGTATTTT.

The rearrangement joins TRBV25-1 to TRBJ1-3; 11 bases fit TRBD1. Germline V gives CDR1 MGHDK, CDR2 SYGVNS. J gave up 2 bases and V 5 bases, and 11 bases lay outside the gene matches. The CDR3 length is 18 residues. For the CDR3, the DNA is TGTGCCAGCAGTCAGAACCCGGGACAGGGGGGACCTGGAAACACCATATATTTT. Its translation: CASSQNPGQGGPGNTIYF.

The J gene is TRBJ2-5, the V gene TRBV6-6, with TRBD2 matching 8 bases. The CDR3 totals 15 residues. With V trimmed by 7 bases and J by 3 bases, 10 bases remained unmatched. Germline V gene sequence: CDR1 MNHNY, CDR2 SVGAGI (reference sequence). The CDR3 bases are TGTGCCAGCAATAAGGGGCGGGGGGAAGAAGAGACCCAGTACTTC. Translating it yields CASNKGRGEEETQYF.

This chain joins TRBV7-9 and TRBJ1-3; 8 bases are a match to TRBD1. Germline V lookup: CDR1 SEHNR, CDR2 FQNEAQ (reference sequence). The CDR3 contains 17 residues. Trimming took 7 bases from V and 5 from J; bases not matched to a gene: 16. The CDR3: CASTPVQGARGRNTIYF. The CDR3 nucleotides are TGTGCCAGCACCCCAGTCCAGGGGGCACGGGGTAGAAACACCATATATTTT. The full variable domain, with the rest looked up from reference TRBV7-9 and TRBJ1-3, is DTGVSQNPRHKITKRGQNVTFRCDPISEHNRLYWYRQTLGQGPEFLTYFQNEAQLEKSRLLSDRFSAERPKGSFSTLEIQRTEQGDSAMYLCASTPVQGARGRNTIYFGEGSWLTVV.

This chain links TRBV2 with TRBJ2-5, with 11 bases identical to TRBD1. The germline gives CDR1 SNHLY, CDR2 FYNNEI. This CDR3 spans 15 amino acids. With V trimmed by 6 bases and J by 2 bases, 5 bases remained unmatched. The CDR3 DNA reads TGTGCCAGCAGACGGGACAGGGGGGTACAAGAGACCCAGTACTTC. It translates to CASRRDRGVQETQYF.

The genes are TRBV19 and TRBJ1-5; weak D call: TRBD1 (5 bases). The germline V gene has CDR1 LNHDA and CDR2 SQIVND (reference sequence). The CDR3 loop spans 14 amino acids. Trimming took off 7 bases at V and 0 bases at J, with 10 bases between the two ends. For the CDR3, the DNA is TGTGCCAGTATGAGACAGTATAGCAATCAGCCCCAGCATTTT. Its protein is CASMRQYSNQPQHF.

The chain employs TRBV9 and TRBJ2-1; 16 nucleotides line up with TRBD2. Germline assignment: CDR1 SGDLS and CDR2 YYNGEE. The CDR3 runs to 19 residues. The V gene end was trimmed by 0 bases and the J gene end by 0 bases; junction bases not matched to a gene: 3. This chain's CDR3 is CASSVGGLAGGSSYNEQFF. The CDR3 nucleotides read TGTGCCAGCAGCGTAGGGGGACTAGCGGGAGGGAGCTCCTACAATGAGCAGTTCTTC.